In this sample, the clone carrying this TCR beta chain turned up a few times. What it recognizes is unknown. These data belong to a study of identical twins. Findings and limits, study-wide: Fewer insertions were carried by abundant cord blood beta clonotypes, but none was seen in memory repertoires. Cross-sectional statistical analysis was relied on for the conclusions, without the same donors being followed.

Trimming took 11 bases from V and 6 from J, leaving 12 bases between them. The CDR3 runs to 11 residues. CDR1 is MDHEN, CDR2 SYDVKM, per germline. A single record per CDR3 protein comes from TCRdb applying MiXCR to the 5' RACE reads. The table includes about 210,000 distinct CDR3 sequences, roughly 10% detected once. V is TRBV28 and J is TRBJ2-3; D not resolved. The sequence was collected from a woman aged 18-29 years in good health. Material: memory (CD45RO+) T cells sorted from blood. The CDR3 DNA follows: TGTGCCGGATCGGATGATGATACGCAGTATTTT. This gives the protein CAGSDDDTQYF. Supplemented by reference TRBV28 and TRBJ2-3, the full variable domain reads DVKVTQSSRYLVKRTGEKVFLECVQDMDHENMFWYRQDPGLGLRLIYFSYDVKMKEKGDIPEGYSVSREKKERFSLILESASTNQTSMYLCAGSDDDTQYFGPGTRLTVL.